What follows describes a single T cell receptor beta chain. This sample is part of a study of OX40 agonist ivuxolimab in advanced cancers. The overall study: Every 2 weeks, ivuxolimab was infused into the patients intravenously at between 0.01 and 10 mg/kg. Three patients had partial responses: one hepatocellular carcinoma, two cutaneous melanoma.

Sampling times: baseline, cycle 4 day 1, cycle 7 day 1. Only in-frame clones appear in the TCRdb table, and some are missing; sequencing was by immunoSEQ multiplex PCR. The sample comprises roughly 63,000 clones, 75% to 90% of which are singletons, and approximately 12% rests with the top ten. The sequenced sample was CD4+ or CD8+ T cells sorted from blood, obtained in a trial of the OX40 agonist ivuxolimab. The sequence derives from an adult with an advanced solid tumor such as melanoma, head and neck, liver or kidney cancer.

CDR3 sequence: CATSRERAGRLTDTQYF. In nucleotides, the CDR3 is TGTGCCACCAGCAGAGAGCGGGCCGGGAGACTCACAGATACGCAGTATTTT. The chain joins TRBV15 to TRBJ2-3, with D tentatively TRBD2 (6 bases). Germline CDR1 is LNHNV and CDR2 is YYDKDF (reference sequence). The CDR3 is 17 residues long. Trimming took 0 bases from V and 2 from J, leaving 15 bases between them.